These T cell receptor beta chains were read from a single sample in a study of shared T cell receptors in the human thymus. Data came from immunoSEQ multiplex PCR; TCRdb stores just in-frame clones and leaves some out. The sample lists 650,000 to 950,000 clones, 80% to 90% occurring once. These records were also assigned to another study, of human thymus T cells.

Material: thymocytes. The source of these receptors is a girl under three years old with a congenital heart defect. Both conserved end residues are part of each CDR3. The D gene is left open where the match is weak. Rows may omit the clone size; those that give it use once, few, many or a size class.

clone_size,d_call,v_call,j_call,cdr3_nt,cdr3_aa
.,TRBD1,TRBV28,TRBJ1-6,TGTGCCAGCAGTGTAGATAGGGGGCATTCACCCCTCCACTTT,CASSVDRGHSPLHF
.,TRBD1,TRBV15,TRBJ1-2,TGTGCCACCAGCAGAGATGGGACAGAACTTAACTATGGCTACACCTTC,CATSRDGTELNYGYTF
.,.,TRBV12-5,TRBJ1-3,TGTGCTAGCCGACTTTCGGGGGGGTACGGAAACACCATATATTTT,CASRLSGGYGNTIYF
.,.,TRBV4-1,TRBJ2-7,TGCGCCAGCAGCCAAGAGGTACGGGGTTCCACCTACGAGCAGTACTTC,CASSQEVRGSTYEQYF
.,TRBD1,TRBV5-1,TRBJ2-2,TGCGCCAGCAGCCCTCCCCCTCGACAGGGGCATCCTTTTAACACCGGGGAGCTGTTTTTT,CASSPPPRQGHPFNTGELFF
.,TRBD2,TRBV7-3,TRBJ2-1,TGTGCCAGCAGCTTAACGTTCAGCGGGGGGGCGCGTGAGCAGTTCTTC,CASSLTFSGGAREQFF
.,.,TRBV30,TRBJ1-2,TGTGCCTGGACCGGCAGGGTCTATGGCTACACCTTC,CAWTGRVYGYTF
few,TRBD1,TRBV7-4,TRBJ1-1,TGTGCCAGCAGCTTAGCATTCGAGGGGGCCGGTTGGAACACTGAAGCTTTCTTT,CASSLAFEGAGWNTEAFF
.,.,TRBV2,TRBJ1-3,TGTGCCAGCAGTGGGTCTACTTTCAGGGTGAGCTCTGGAAACACCATATATTTT,CASSGSTFRVSSGNTIYF
.,TRBD2,TRBV9,TRBJ2-1,TGTGCCAGCAGCGTAGAAGGTGTGGGGAAGCGGGGGGAATGGGGGTCATACAATGAGCAGTTCTTC,CASSVEGVGKRGEWGSYNEQFF
.,.,TRBV29-1,TRBJ1-1,TGCAGCTCCGAGGGGAACACTGAAGCTTTCTTT,CSSEGNTEAFF
.,TRBD1,TRBV15,TRBJ2-6,TGTGCCACCAGCGGTATGACAGGGGACGTCGGCGAAACTGCGGCCAACGTCCTGACTTTC,CATSGMTGDVGETAANVLTF
.,.,TRBV7-3,TRBJ2-7,TGTGCCAGCAGCGCGGACCGGGGGTACGAGCAGTACTTC,CASSADRGYEQYF
.,TRBD2,TRBV5-1,TRBJ2-7,TGCGCCAGCAGCTTGGGTAGCGGGGGGAGTTTCGAGCAGTACTTC,CASSLGSGGSFEQYF
.,TRBD1,TRBV4-2,TRBJ1-2,TGTGCCAGCAGCCAGGTCCGGGACAGGGGATTTGGCTACACCTTC,CASSQVRDRGFGYTF
once,.,TRBV11-2,TRBJ2-3,TGTGCCAGCAGTGAAAAGGCAGGGTCATATAACGATACGCAGTATTTT,CASSEKAGSYNDTQYF
once,.,TRBV29-1,TRBJ1-1,TGCAGCGTTGAGTGGGAGGTCGGGAAAGGGAACACTGAAGCTTTCTTT,CSVEWEVGKGNTEAFF
.,TRBD1,TRBV2,TRBJ1-6,TGTGCCAGCAGTGAGAGGGACAGCGGTTACTCCTATAATTCACCCCTCCACTTT,CASSERDSGYSYNSPLHF
.,.,TRBV5-8,TRBJ1-2,TGTGCCAGCAGCTTGGCGGCACCGGCGGGGGGGGGCTACACCTTC,CASSLAAPAGGGYTF
.,.,TRBV6-5,TRBJ1-2,TGTGCCAGCAGCCGAGTTGGGGGCGGCGGCTACACCTTC,CASSRVGGGGYTF
.,.,TRBV4-1,TRBJ2-1,TGCGCCAGCAGCCAAGATTCGGGGAATGAGCAGTTCTTC,CASSQDSGNEQFF
.,TRBD2,TRBV2,TRBJ2-2,TGTGCCAGCAGAGAGACTAGCGGGGACACCGGGGAGCTGTTTTTT,CASRETSGDTGELFF
.,.,TRBV5-1,TRBJ1-4,TGCGCCAGCAGCTTGCGAACAGGGCCTGATTTAGAAAAACTGTTTTTT,CASSLRTGPDLEKLFF
.,TRBD1,TRBV28,TRBJ2-7,TGTGCCAGCAGTTCCCGGGACAGGGTACTATGCGAGCAGTACTTC,CASSSRDRVLCEQYF
.,.,TRBV10-3,TRBJ1-2,TGTGCCATCAGTGAGTCGACTTCAACCCGGCCGCAGGGTTATGGCTACACCTTC,CAISESTSTRPQGYGYTF
.,.,TRBV7-2,TRBJ1-1,TGTGCCAGCCGACCGTTGCTAGGTATATTGCAGAACACTGAAGCTTTCTTT,CASRPLLGILQNTEAFF
.,.,TRBV30,TRBJ1-4,TGTGCCTGGAGCGGGTCGGGGGGGAGTGAAAAACTGTTTTTT,CAWSGSGGSEKLFF
.,.,TRBV4-1,TRBJ1-2,TGCGCCAGCAGCCAGAGCTTAAAAGGGGCCTACACCTTC,CASSQSLKGAYTF
.,TRBD1,TRBV6-6,TRBJ1-2,TGTGCCATCGCCACTGACAGGGGGCGCACCTATGGCTACACCTTC,CAIATDRGRTYGYTF
few,TRBD1,TRBV11-3,TRBJ2-3,TGTGCCAGCAGCCTCGACAGGGTGGATACGCAGTATTTT,CASSLDRVDTQYF
.,TRBD1,TRBV27,TRBJ1-6,TGTGCCAGCAGTCGGGACAGGGCCCGGATGTATAATTCACCCCTCCACTTT,CASSRDRARMYNSPLHF
.,TRBD2,TRBV18,TRBJ2-1,TGTGCCAGCTCCACAAGACTAGCGGGGACCTCCTACAATGAGCAGTTCTTC,CASSTRLAGTSYNEQFF
.,.,TRBV5-6,TRBJ1-1,TGTGCCAGCAGTCGGTCAGTAGCCCTAAGGGCTTTCTTT,CASSRSVALRAFF
.,.,TRBV20-1,TRBJ1-2,TGCAGTGCTTTCGGGAGGTGGGGCTACACCTTC,CSAFGRWGYTF
.,.,TRBV28,TRBJ1-2,TGTGCCAGCAGTTTCGGGTCGCTCCTCTATGGCTACACCTTC,CASSFGSLLYGYTF
few,TRBD1,TRBV25-1,TRBJ1-3,TGTGCCAGCAGTGAACACCAGGGGGGATTCGCTGGAAACACCATATATTTT,CASSEHQGGFAGNTIYF